One and the same sample provided the 26 T cell receptor beta chains below, sequenced in a study of T cells in localized non-small cell lung cancer. Produced via immunoSEQ multiplex PCR; TCRdb's table is partial and in-frame only. The repertoire consists of 2,500 to 3,000 clones, with approximately 24% occurring once and the leading ten covering 9.5% to 15%. Sample: lung tumor tissue, taken before any cancer treatment. The receptors were sampled from a man aged 40-75 years with stage I squamous cell lung carcinoma.

The chain employs TRBV19 and TRBJ1-5; D remains ambiguous. The ends were cut back, 5 bases at V and 4 bases at J, with 6 bases in the middle. The CDR3 contains 12 residues. Germline-derived CDR1 and CDR2 are LNHDA and SQIVND (reference sequence). CDR3 sequence reads: CASSRDNQPQHF. The CDR3 nucleotides read TGTGCCAGTAGTCGCGATAATCAGCCCCAGCATTTT.

J is TRBJ1-5 and V is TRBV9; the D is unclear. The CDR3 is 13 residues long. Deletions cut 6 bases from V and 0 bases from J, with 7 bases between. Germline values: CDR1 SGDLS, CDR2 YYNGEE. The CDR3 is CASKGFSNQPQHF. CDR3 nucleotides: TGTGCCAGCAAGGGTTTTAGCAATCAGCCCCAGCATTTT.

This clone has just a few counts. The chain recombines TRBV9 with TRBJ1-1; 7 bases are a match to TRBD1. Germline V gives CDR1 SGDLS, CDR2 YYNGEE. This CDR3 has 14 residues. Unmatched junction bases numbered 4, after V lost 5 bases and J lost 0 bases. CDR3 residues: CASRQQGLNTEAFF. The CDR3 bases are TGTGCCAGCAGGCAACAGGGGTTGAACACTGAAGCTTTCTTT.

The V gene is TRBV18, the J gene TRBJ2-7, with D unresolved. The germline gives CDR1 KGHSH, CDR2 LQKENI. The CDR3 has 13 residues. V lost 0 bases to trimming and J lost 5 bases, with 8 bases between them. Written as DNA, the CDR3 is TGTGCCAGCTCACCACCTGGCCGAGACGAGCAGTACTTC. Translating gives CASSPPGRDEQYF.

This clone was found a few times. CDR3 nucleotides: TGCGCCAGCAGCTCTGAGCCCTTGGGGAACACTGAAGCTTTCTTT. Its protein product is CASSSEPLGNTEAFF. The chain couples TRBV5-1 to TRBJ1-1; no reliable D call. Between the trimmed V and J ends, which lost 3 bases and 1 base, there was a span of 13 bases. CDR3 length equals 15 residues. CDR1 and CDR2 from the germline V gene are SGHRS and YFSETQ.

This clone occurred a few times. The rearrangement joins TRBV11-3 to TRBJ1-2; a weak D match, TRBD1 (6 bases). The V end lost 5 bases, the J end lost 4 bases, and 17 bases lay between the germline ends. The germline gives CDR1 SGHNT, CDR2 YENEEA. The CDR3 contains 15 residues. The DNA for the CDR3 is TGTGCCAGCAGCCGACTACGGGAGGGGGTCTATGGCTACACCTTC. Translating gives CASSRLREGVYGYTF.

The chain combines TRBV18 with TRBJ2-7; no clear D gene. V was pared by 0 bases and J by 6 bases, with 12 bases between. This CDR3 contains 14 residues. Germline V gene sequence: CDR1 KGHSH, CDR2 LQKENI. The CDR3 DNA is TGTGCCAGCTCACCACCGTTTGGGCTGGTCGAGCAGTACTTC. Its translation: CASSPPFGLVEQYF. The complete variable domain, with remaining parts taken from reference TRBV18 and TRBJ2-7, reads NAGVMQNPRHLVRRRGQEARLRCSPMKGHSHVYWYRQLPEEGLKFMVYLQKENIIDESGMPKERFSAEFPKEGPSILRIQQVVRGDSAAYFCASSPPFGLVEQYFGPGTRLTVT.

The rearrangement joins TRBV30 to TRBJ2-5; D perhaps matches TRBD1 (6 bases). The CDR3 is 16 amino acids. Deletions cut 1 base from V and 4 bases from J, with 19 bases between. Germline values: CDR1 GTSNPN, CDR2 SVGIG (reference sequence). The CDR3 loop reads CAWSGYRVLGGETQYF. The CDR3 DNA reads TGTGCCTGGAGTGGGTACAGGGTTTTAGGTGGAGAGACCCAGTACTTC.

In this sample, this clone turned up a few times. The rearrangement joins TRBV29-1 to TRBJ1-1; 7 bases match TRBD1. Germline V lookup: CDR1 SQVTM, CDR2 ANQGSEA. This CDR3 comprises 14 residues. Trimming removed 1 base from V and 5 bases from J; junction bases left unmatched: 7. In DNA, the CDR3 is TGCAGCGTTGAAGGGGACAGTTCGGGAACTGAAGCTTTCTTT. Translated: CSVEGDSSGTEAFF.

The chain recombines TRBV18 with TRBJ1-2; the match to TRBD1 covers 8 bases. Looked up from germline, CDR1 is KGHSH and CDR2 is LQKENI. V lost 6 bases, J lost 3 bases, and 3 bases stayed unmatched. The CDR3 is 13 amino acids. CDR3 in amino acids: CASSPGQDYGYTF. CDR3 DNA sequence: TGTGCCAGCTCGCCGGGACAGGACTATGGCTACACCTTC.

This clone was recorded a few times. J is TRBJ1-1 and V is TRBV29-1; weak D call: TRBD1 (5 bases). Looked up from germline, CDR1 is SQVTM and CDR2 is ANQGSEA. The CDR3 runs to 12 residues. V lost 6 bases to trimming and J lost 3 bases, with 11 bases between them. The CDR3 DNA reads as TGCAGCGTCGGGGACGGAGACACTGAAGCTTTCTTT. As protein: CSVGDGDTEAFF.

V is TRBV19 and J is TRBJ2-7, with a tentative D call TRBD1 (6 bases). V was trimmed by 6 bases and J by 2 bases, leaving 8 bases between them. This CDR3 spans 12 amino acids. Germline V gene sequence: CDR1 LNHDA, CDR2 SQIVND (reference sequence). The CDR3 DNA sequence: TGTGCCAGTAGGGGGGACACCTACGAGCAGTACTTC. This codes for CASRGDTYEQYF.

The chain is built from TRBV30 and TRBJ2-3; TRBD1 matches at 8 bases. V lost 5 bases to trimming and J lost 4 bases; unmatched junction nucleotides: 8. Germline-derived CDR1 and CDR2 are GTSNPN and SVGIG (reference sequence). CDR3 length: 14 amino acids. The CDR3 is CAWGRQGLADTQYF. For the CDR3, the DNA is TGTGCCTGGGGTAGACAGGGGTTGGCAGATACGCAGTATTTT.

V gene TRBV11-3 combines with J gene TRBJ2-7; 8 bases agree with TRBD1. Germline CDR1 SGHNT, CDR2 YENEEA. After removal of 5 bases from V and 2 bases from J, the junction contained 8 bases not matched to a gene. This CDR3 comprises 15 residues. The CDR3 DNA sequence: TGTGCCAGCAGCCCGAGGACAGGGATCCCCTACGAGCAGTACTTC. Protein: CASSPRTGIPYEQYF.

This rearrangement joins TRBV10-3 to TRBJ1-3, with D possibly being TRBD1 (5 bases). Germline CDR1 reads ENHRY; CDR2 reads SYGVKD. This CDR3 has 12 residues. V was pared by 6 bases and J by 4 bases, with 7 bases between. This CDR3 reads CAIRTEGNTIYF. The CDR3 DNA reads TGTGCCATCAGGACAGAAGGAAACACCATATATTTT.

This clone was seen once. The chain has TRBV19 and TRBJ1-2; 9 nucleotides agree with TRBD1. In germline, CDR1 is LNHDA, CDR2 SQIVND (reference sequence). V dropped 7 bases and J dropped 3; count of bases not matched to a gene: 9. The CDR3 covers 15 residues. As DNA, the CDR3 is TGTGCCAGTACCCACCTGGGACAGGGAGACTATGGCTACACCTTC. Translation gives CASTHLGQGDYGYTF.

Judged by abundance, this clone is medium-sized. This chain connects TRBV9 to TRBJ2-1; the match to TRBD2 covers 8 bases. Losses at the gene ends were 1 base for V and 8 bases for J; bases not matched to a gene: 11. CDR1 is SGDLS, CDR2 YYNGEE, per germline. The CDR3 contains 16 residues. DNA for the CDR3: TGTGCCAGCAGCGTACTTCCGGGGGGGCTCGGACATGAGCAGTTCTTC. This gives the protein CASSVLPGGLGHEQFF.

V is TRBV15 and J is TRBJ1-5; a possible D gene is TRBD1 (5 bases). The CDR3 spans 15 residues. Trimming pared 5 bases from V and 6 bases from J, leaving 17 bases between. Germline V gene sequence: CDR1 LNHNV, CDR2 YYDKDF (reference sequence). The CDR3 region has the DNA TGTGCCACCAGCCCCCGGGGAGGGGTTGGTCAGCCCCAGCATTTT. This sequence encodes CATSPRGGVGQPQHF.

There are a few counts of this clone. The V gene is TRBV7-7, the J gene TRBJ1-2; no clear D gene. The CDR3 covers 15 residues. In germline, CDR1 is SSHAT, CDR2 FNYEAQ (reference sequence). Trimming pared 5 bases from V and 3 bases from J, leaving 16 bases between. The CDR3 here is CASSQYLTVDYGYTF. CDR3 bases: TGTGCCAGCAGCCAATACTTAACAGTGGACTATGGCTACACCTTC. Supplemented by reference TRBV7-7 and TRBJ1-2, the full variable domain reads GAGVSQSPRYKVTKRGQDVTLRCDPISSHATLYWYQQALGQGPEFLTYFNYEAQPDKSGLPSDRFSAERPEGSISTLTIQRTEQRDSAMYRCASSQYLTVDYGYTFGSGTRLTVV.

This clone is medium-sized (0.01 to 0.1%) by share. The chain has TRBV6-8 and TRBJ1-1, with D possibly matching TRBD1 (5 bases). Deletions cut 5 bases from V and 8 bases from J, with 27 bases between. The CDR3 extends over 17 amino acids. The germline gives CDR1 MNHGY, CDR2 SAAAGT. DNA of the CDR3: TGTGCCAGCAGTGGGTTTTTTCAGGGAGGGGCCGGAGCCGAAGCTTTCTTT. It translates to CASSGFFQGGAGAEAFF.

This clone is judged medium-sized. The gene calls are TRBV9 and TRBJ2-3; 10 nucleotides match TRBD1. The CDR3 covers 16 residues. From germline, CDR1 is SGDLS and CDR2 YYNGEE. The junction had 5 bases not matched to a gene; V was cut back by 3 bases and J by 1 base. The CDR3 DNA follows: TGTGCCAGCAGCGGCCTCGGGACAGGGGGCACAGATACGCAGTATTTT. It codes for CASSGLGTGGTDTQYF.

The chain links TRBV6-7 to TRBJ1-5; the match to TRBD1 covers 7 bases. TRBV6-7 is treated as an ORF (open reading frame) with a function not yet certain. V was clipped by 5 bases and J by 6 bases; unmatched bases: 10. CDR3 size: 15 residues. The CDR3 loop reads CASSPRGQRPQPQHF. CDR3 nucleotide sequence: TGTGCCAGCAGTCCAAGGGGACAGCGTCCTCAGCCCCAGCATTTT.

J is TRBJ2-3 and V is TRBV6-8; 7 bases fit TRBD1. Losses at the gene ends were 6 bases for V and 3 bases for J; bases not matched to a gene: 3. Germline V gene data show CDR1 as MNHGY and CDR2 as SAAAGT. The CDR3 totals 13 residues. Here the CDR3 reads CASRKTGTDTQYF. CDR3 nucleotide sequence: TGTGCCAGCAGAAAGACAGGGACAGATACGCAGTATTTT.

The chain is built from TRBV28 and TRBJ1-2; a possible D gene is TRBD1 (5 bases). Trimming shortened V by 7 bases and J by 3 bases, and 12 bases separated the two germline ends. Per the germline V gene, CDR1 is MDHEN and CDR2 is SYDVKM. The CDR3 spans 13 residues. Here the CDR3 reads CASTPGGYYGYTF. The CDR3, as DNA: TGTGCCAGCACCCCCGGGGGGTACTATGGCTACACCTTC.

By sample share, this clone is medium-sized. This rearrangement joins TRBV6-8 to TRBJ1-2, with TRBD1 identical over 9 bases. The CDR3 totals 16 residues. In germline, CDR1 is MNHGY, CDR2 SAAAGT. With 3 bases clipped from V and 2 bases from J, the junction kept 7 bases outside the gene matches. The CDR3 reads CASSYLPGQGNYGYTF. In nucleotides, the CDR3 is TGTGCCAGCAGTTATTTACCGGGACAGGGCAACTATGGCTACACCTTC.

A few counts support this clone. This sequence joins TRBV2 and TRBJ2-3; a possible D gene is TRBD2 (5 bases). The CDR3 length is 12 residues. Trimming removed 7 bases at V and 2 bases at J, with 7 bases between. Germline V gene lookup returns CDR1 SNHLY and CDR2 FYNNEI. The CDR3 loop reads CASMDFTDTQYF. The CDR3 DNA sequence: TGTGCCAGCATGGACTTCACAGATACGCAGTATTTT.